These 19 T cell receptor beta chains came from one sample sequenced in a study of blood T cells in healthy people across ages. A second PCR, run for 7 to 11 cycles, used a sample-barcoded 5' primer plus a J-beta primer mix. TCRdb re-analysed the 5' RACE reads in MiXCR, keeping a single row per CDR3 protein. The sample carries about 1.4 million distinct CDR3 sequences, roughly 60% recorded once. Sequenced input: blood. The receptors come from a man between 18 and 29 years old in good health.

The chain recombines TRBV9 with TRBJ2-2, with 8 bases lining up with TRBD2. The V segment lost 2 bases and the J segment 0 bases; nucleotides outside the gene matches: 0. The germline V gene has CDR1 SGDLS and CDR2 YYNGEE. The CDR3 length is 15 residues. The CDR3 DNA reads as TGTGCCAGCAGCGTGACTAGCGCGAACACCGGGGAGCTGTTTTTT. Protein product: CASSVTSANTGELFF. Variable domain in full (rest from reference TRBV9 and TRBJ2-2): DSGVTQTPKHLITATGQRVTLRCSPRSGDLSVYWYQQSLDQGLQFLIQYYNGEERAKGNILERFSAQQFPDLHSELNLSSLELGDSALYFCASSVTSANTGELFFGEGSRLTVL.

This chain links TRBV11-2 with TRBJ1-2; possibly TRBD1 for D (5 bases). The CDR3 consists of 16 residues. Germline V CDR1 and CDR2: SGHAT, FQNNGV. V gave up 4 bases and J gave up 5 bases, with 20 bases separating them. In DNA form, the CDR3 reads TGTGCCAGCAGCTCCTCCTGGGGGGAAAGGGGTTATGGCTACACCTTC. Translated, it gives CASSSSWGERGYGYTF.

This chain links TRBV7-9 with TRBJ2-7; D gene unclear. V was pared by 3 bases and J by 0 bases, with 12 bases between. The germline gives CDR1 SEHNR, CDR2 FQNEAQ (reference sequence). This CDR3 is built from 15 residues. The CDR3 protein is CASSFTPWSSYEQYF. The CDR3 DNA is TGTGCCAGCAGCTTCACACCCTGGAGCTCCTACGAGCAGTACTTC.

This clonotype was seen just once. V usage is TRBV6-2 or TRBV6-3 and J usage is TRBJ1-5, with D perhaps matching TRBD1 (6 bases). The CDR3 totals 15 residues. Germline loops: CDR1 MNHEY, CDR2 SVGEGT. Trimming shortened V by 9 bases and J by 1 base, and 16 bases separated the two germline ends. The CDR3 DNA is TGTGCCAGTGGGGGGCCGCGGAACAGCAATCAGCCCCAGCATTTT. Translating it yields CASGGPRNSNQPQHF.

This clonotype has only a few counts. The V call is TRBV6-5, the J call TRBJ2-5; D is tentatively TRBD1 or TRBD2 (6 bases each). The J call is doubtful: the DNA matches TRBJ2-7 better. Germline values: CDR1 MNHEY, CDR2 SVGAGI. The CDR3 consists of 13 residues. The CDR3 loop reads CASSVGGTGEQYF. CDR3 DNA sequence: TGTGCCAGCTCGGTGGGGGGCACGGGCGAGCAGTACTTC.

The J gene is TRBJ2-1, the V gene TRBV27; 8 bases fit TRBD2. The CDR3 is 14 residues long. CDR1 is MNHEY, CDR2 SMNVEV, per germline (reference sequence). Germline trimming cut 8 bases from V and 6 bases from J; bases unmatched to any gene: 9. In DNA, the CDR3 is TGTGCCAGCGGACTGAGCGGGAGTGGCAATGAGCAGTTCTTC. It yields the protein CASGLSGSGNEQFF.

The table lists this clonotype with a few counts. The chain uses TRBV4-3 and TRBJ2-7; TRBD1 matches 10 bases. Germline V CDR1 and CDR2: LGHNA, YSLEER. The V and J ends lost 0 bases and 3 bases, in that order; junction bases with no gene match: 5. The CDR3 runs 16 residues. CDR3 nucleotide sequence: TGCGCCAGCAGCCAAGATGAGGGGACAGGGGTCTACGAGCAGTACTTC. Translating it yields CASSQDEGTGVYEQYF.

This clonotype was seen a handful of times. This chain links TRBV12-3 or TRBV12-4 with TRBJ1-1, with D uncertain. The CDR3 consists of 13 residues. V was trimmed by 3 bases and J by 3 bases, leaving 8 bases between them. In DNA, the CDR3 is TGTGCCAGCAGTTTCGCAGGAGACACTGAAGCTTTCTTT. Its protein product is CASSFAGDTEAFF.

The J gene is TRBJ2-5, the V gene TRBV6-5; 8 positions match TRBD1. Gene TRBJ2-7 matches the end of the DNA better, so the J call may be wrong. Germline V gene data show CDR1 as MNHEY and CDR2 as SVGAGI. The CDR3 consists of 15 residues. CDR3 sequence (DNA): TGTGCCAGCAGTAAAAGAACAGGGGGGCCCTACGAGCAGTACTTC. Its protein product is CASSKRTGGPYEQYF.

The chain combines TRBV4-1 with TRBJ2-2; D gene ambiguous. Trimming shortened V by 1 base and J by 9 bases, and 9 bases separated the two germline ends. In germline, CDR1 is MGHRA, CDR2 YSYEKL. This CDR3 has 13 residues. The CDR3, as DNA: TGCGCCAGCAGCCAAGGCGAGTCTCGGGAGCTGTTTTTT. Its protein is CASSQGESRELFF.

The chain employs TRBV13 and TRBJ1-6, with D unresolved. V gave up 5 bases and J gave up 5 bases, with 16 bases separating them. Per the germline V gene, CDR1 is PRHDT and CDR2 is FYEKMQ (reference sequence). The CDR3 has 16 amino acids. CDR3 nucleotide sequence: TGTGCCAGCAGCCCGTCAGGTTTGGGGAATAATTCACCCCTCCACTTT. The encoded protein is CASSPSGLGNNSPLHF.

The V gene is TRBV10-3, the J gene TRBJ1-2; D gene uncertain. CDR1 and CDR2 from the germline V gene are ENHRY and SYGVKD. This CDR3 is built from 13 residues. Trimming cost V 6 bases and J 4 bases, with 12 bases left between them. This chain's CDR3 is CAISLSGSYGYTF. The DNA of the CDR3 is TGTGCCATCAGCCTTAGCGGATCCTATGGCTACACCTTC.

The genes are TRBV29-1 and TRBJ2-7; 14 nucleotides line up with TRBD2. The J call may be faulty, since TRBJ2-5 better matches the DNA end. The CDR3 is 14 amino acids. The V gene's germline CDR1 is SQVTM and CDR2 ANQGSEA. CDR3 in amino acids: CSVLTSGRAETQYF. CDR3 nucleotides: TGCAGCGTCCTGACTAGCGGGAGGGCTGAGACCCAGTACTTC.

This chain connects TRBV20-1 to TRBJ2-5, with a possible D match to TRBD2 (7 bases). CDR1 is DFQATT, CDR2 SNEGSKA, per germline (reference sequence). The CDR3 contains 17 residues. V was trimmed by 1 base and J by 3 bases, leaving 21 bases between them. The CDR3 coding sequence is TGCAGTGCTAGAGGGTCGATAGGGGGGGGAAGGAAAGAGACCCAGTACTTC. It yields the protein CSARGSIGGGRKETQYF.

V and J are TRBV29-1 and TRBJ1-2; the D is unclear. V lost 6 bases and J lost 10, with 18 bases in between. There are 12 residues in the CDR3. The germline CDR1 and CDR2 sequences are SQVTM and ANQGSEA. CDR3 in DNA: TGCAGCGTCCAAGGCGGGGATCCTGACTACACCTTC. Translated, it gives CSVQGGDPDYTF.

The chain couples TRBV4-2 to TRBJ2-1, with 7 bases lining up with TRBD2. V lost 4 bases to trimming and J lost 7 bases; unmatched junction nucleotides: 10. The germline V gene encodes CDR1 LGHNA and CDR2 YNFKEQ. The CDR3 loop spans 15 amino acids. The CDR3 nucleotides read TGTGCCAGCAGCCTTCGGCGCGGGAGTAGGAATGAGCAGTTCTTC. Its protein product is CASSLRRGSRNEQFF.

This rearrangement joins TRBV6-6 to TRBJ1-6; D gene ambiguous. The CDR3 has 14 amino acids. Trimming stripped 2 bases from V and 11 bases from J, with 13 bases between. Germline V lookup: CDR1 MNHNY, CDR2 SVGAGI (reference sequence). The CDR3 DNA is TGTGCCAGCAGTTACAGTGAAAAGAAAGCACCCCTCCACTTT. It yields the protein CASSYSEKKAPLHF.

Comment on this clonotype: One junction end does not reproduce the germline sequence, and a read error may be involved. The V gene is TRBV7-9, the J gene TRBJ2-7, with D possibly being TRBD1 or TRBD2 (5 bases each). The CDR3 totals 13 residues. Germline CDR1 reads SEHNR; CDR2 reads FQNEAQ (reference sequence). CDR3 DNA: TGTGCCGGCAGCTTAGTAGGGACGGGCGAGCAGTACTTC. It is translated as CAGSLVGTGEQYF.

The table lists this clonotype with a few counts. The CDR3 reads CASSQPLSSGGESGEQYF. CDR3 bases: TGTGCCAGCAGCCAGCCTCTTTCTAGCGGGGGTGAGTCCGGCGAGCAGTACTTC. The chain combines TRBV4-2 with TRBJ2-4, with 10 nucleotides matching TRBD2. The DNA matches TRBJ2-7 better at its end, which makes the J call doubtful. The CDR3 runs 18 residues. From germline, CDR1 is LGHNA and CDR2 YNFKEQ.